The clone carrying this TCR beta chain was seen only a few times. Plating combined approximately 200,000 CFSE-labeled responder cells with approximately 200,000 irradiated, violet-dye-labeled stimulator cells. This sample was included in a study of graft-versus-host responses after intestinal transplantation. Sequencing used immunoSEQ multiplex PCR; TCRdb keeps in-frame clones, though not all of them. The profile shows 15,000 to 20,000 clones, 35% to 40% of them singletons. In germline, CDR1 is LNHDA, CDR2 SQIVND (reference sequence). V shed 0 bases, J shed 1 base, and the junction held 10 bases outside the gene matches. The CDR3 extends over 19 amino acids.

The specimen comprised alloreactive CD4+ T cells from a mixed lymphocyte reaction culture, sampled before transplantation. Documented subset: CFSE-low proliferating T cells sorted from roughly 6-day pre-transplant mixed lymphocyte reaction (GvH or HvG direction). This sequence originates from a human patient who was an organ donor for intestinal transplantation. The chain recombines TRBV19 with TRBJ2-4; 9 positions match TRBD2. This chain's CDR3 is CASSIDPSPSGRAKNIQYF. The DNA for the CDR3 is TGTGCCAGTAGTATAGATCCTAGTCCGAGCGGGAGGGCCAAAAACATTCAGTACTTC.